This T cell receptor beta chain came from a study of blood T cell repertoires in COVID-19. At the level of the study: Acute and convalescent COVID-19 specimens originated in the United States, Italy and Spain. PBMCs, B-cell-depleted T cells, or T cells provided the cDNA or gDNA that made up the material.

CDR1 MNHEY and CDR2 SMNVEV come from the germline V gene (reference sequence). The ends were cut back, 3 bases at V and 5 bases at J, with 11 bases in the middle. The CDR3 is made up of 15 amino acids. In the authors' workflow: From reference gene primer amplification, estimates of nucleated cell counts were derived. The protocol was immunoSEQ multiplex PCR, while the TCRdb copy is restricted to in-frame clones and leaves out a portion. V, J and clone size reflect that table, while D and trimming were determined from the DNA. This sample has 150,000 to 200,000 clones; around nine tenths occur once, and the top ten carry 20% to 25%.

The chain combines TRBV27 with TRBJ1-6; no reliable D call. The sequencing input was peripheral blood. The source of this sequence is a man aged 55 to 69 with active or convalescent COVID-19. This CDR3 is CASSFLSLDNSPLHF. The CDR3 nucleotides read TGTGCCAGCAGTTTCCTATCGCTCGATAATTCACCCCTCCACTTT.